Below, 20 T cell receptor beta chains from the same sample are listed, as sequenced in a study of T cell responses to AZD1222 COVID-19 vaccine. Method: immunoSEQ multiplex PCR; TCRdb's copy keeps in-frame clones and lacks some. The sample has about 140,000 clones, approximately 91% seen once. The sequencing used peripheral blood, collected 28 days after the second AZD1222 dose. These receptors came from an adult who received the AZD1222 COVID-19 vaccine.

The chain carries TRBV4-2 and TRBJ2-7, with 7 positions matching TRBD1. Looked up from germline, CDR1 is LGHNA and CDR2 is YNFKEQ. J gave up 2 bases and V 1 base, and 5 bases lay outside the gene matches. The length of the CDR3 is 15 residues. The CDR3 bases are TGTGCCAGCAGCCAAGCCCGGGACAGAACCTACGAGCAGTACTTC. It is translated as CASSQARDRTYEQYF.

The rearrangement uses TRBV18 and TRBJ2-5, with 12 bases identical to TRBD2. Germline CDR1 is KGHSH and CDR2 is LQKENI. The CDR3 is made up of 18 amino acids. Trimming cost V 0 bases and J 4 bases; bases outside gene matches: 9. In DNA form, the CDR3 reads TGTGCCAGCTCACCACCCTCCGGGACTAGCGGGTACGGAGAGACCCAGTACTTC. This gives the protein CASSPPSGTSGYGETQYF.

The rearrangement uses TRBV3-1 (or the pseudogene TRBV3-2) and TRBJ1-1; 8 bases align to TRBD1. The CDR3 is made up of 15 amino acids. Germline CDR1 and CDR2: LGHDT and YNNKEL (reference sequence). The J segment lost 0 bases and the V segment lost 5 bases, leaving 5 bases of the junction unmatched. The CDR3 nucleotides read TGTGCCAGCAGCGCCCGGACAGGGCTGAACACTGAAGCTTTCTTT. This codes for CASSARTGLNTEAFF.

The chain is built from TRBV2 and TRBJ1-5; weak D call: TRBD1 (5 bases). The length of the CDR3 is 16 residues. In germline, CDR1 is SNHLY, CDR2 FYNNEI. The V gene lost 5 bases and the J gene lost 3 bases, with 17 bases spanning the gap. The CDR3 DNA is TGTGCCAGCAGTACCAGGGTGGCATCCCCCAATCAGCCCCAGCATTTT. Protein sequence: CASSTRVASPNQPQHF.

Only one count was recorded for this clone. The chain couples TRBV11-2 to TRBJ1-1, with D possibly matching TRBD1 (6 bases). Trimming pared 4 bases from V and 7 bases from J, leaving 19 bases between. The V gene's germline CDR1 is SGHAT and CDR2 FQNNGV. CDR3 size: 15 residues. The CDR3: CASSSPLTGSIEAFF. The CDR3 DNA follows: TGTGCCAGCAGCTCCCCCCTTACAGGGTCAATTGAAGCTTTCTTT.

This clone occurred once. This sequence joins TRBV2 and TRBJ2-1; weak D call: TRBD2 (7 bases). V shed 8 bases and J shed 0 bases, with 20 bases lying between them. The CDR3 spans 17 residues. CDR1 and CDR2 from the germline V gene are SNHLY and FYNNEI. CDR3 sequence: CASQGTRGAISYNEQFF. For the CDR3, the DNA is TGTGCCAGCCAAGGCACCCGGGGGGCCATCTCCTACAATGAGCAGTTCTTC.

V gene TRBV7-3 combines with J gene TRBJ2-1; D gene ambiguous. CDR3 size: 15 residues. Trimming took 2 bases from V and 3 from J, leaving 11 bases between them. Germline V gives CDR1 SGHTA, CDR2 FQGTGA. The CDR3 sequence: CASSLERNLYNEQFF. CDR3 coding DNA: TGTGCCAGCAGCTTAGAGCGAAACCTCTACAATGAGCAGTTCTTC.

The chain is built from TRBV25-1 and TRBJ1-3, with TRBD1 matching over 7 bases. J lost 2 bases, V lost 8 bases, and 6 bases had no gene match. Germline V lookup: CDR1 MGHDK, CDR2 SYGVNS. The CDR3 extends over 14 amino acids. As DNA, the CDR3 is TGTGCCAGCGCCACCGGGACAGCTGGAAACACCATATATTTT. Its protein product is CASATGTAGNTIYF.

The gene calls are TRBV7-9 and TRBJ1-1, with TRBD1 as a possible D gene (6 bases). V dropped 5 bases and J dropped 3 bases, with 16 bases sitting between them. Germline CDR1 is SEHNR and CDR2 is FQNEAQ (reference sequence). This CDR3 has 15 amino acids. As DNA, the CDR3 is TGTGCCAGCAGCCGCCGGGGGGGCCCGGACACTGAAGCTTTCTTT. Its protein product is CASSRRGGPDTEAFF.

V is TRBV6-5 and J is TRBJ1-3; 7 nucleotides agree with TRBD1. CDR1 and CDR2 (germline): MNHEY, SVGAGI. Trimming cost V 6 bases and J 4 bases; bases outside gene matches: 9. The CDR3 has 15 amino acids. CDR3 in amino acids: CASSGTVAGGNTIYF. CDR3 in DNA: TGTGCCAGCAGCGGGACAGTAGCGGGAGGAAACACCATATATTTT.

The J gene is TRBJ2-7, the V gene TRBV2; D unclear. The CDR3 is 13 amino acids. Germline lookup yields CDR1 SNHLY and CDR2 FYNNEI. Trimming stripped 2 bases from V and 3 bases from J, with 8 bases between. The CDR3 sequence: CASSEPLVYEQYF. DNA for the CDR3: TGTGCCAGCAGTGAACCCTTAGTCTACGAGCAGTACTTC.

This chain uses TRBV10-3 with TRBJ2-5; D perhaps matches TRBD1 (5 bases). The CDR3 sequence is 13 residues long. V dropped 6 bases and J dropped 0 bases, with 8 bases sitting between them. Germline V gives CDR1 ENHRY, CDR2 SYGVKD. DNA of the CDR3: TGTGCCATCAGGCAGGACAACCAAGAGACCCAGTACTTC. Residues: CAIRQDNQETQYF.

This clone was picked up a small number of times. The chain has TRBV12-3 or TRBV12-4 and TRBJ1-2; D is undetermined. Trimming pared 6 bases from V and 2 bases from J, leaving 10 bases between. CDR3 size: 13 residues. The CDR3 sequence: CASSPTENYGYTF. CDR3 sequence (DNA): TGTGCCAGCAGCCCGACGGAGAACTATGGCTACACCTTC.

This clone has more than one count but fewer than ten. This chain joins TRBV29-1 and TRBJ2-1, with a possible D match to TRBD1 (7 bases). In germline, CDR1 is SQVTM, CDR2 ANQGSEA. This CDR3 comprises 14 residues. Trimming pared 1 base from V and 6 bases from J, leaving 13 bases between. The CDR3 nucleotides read TGCAGCGTTGAAGGGGCCAGGGGGGCCAATGAGCAGTTCTTC. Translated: CSVEGARGANEQFF.

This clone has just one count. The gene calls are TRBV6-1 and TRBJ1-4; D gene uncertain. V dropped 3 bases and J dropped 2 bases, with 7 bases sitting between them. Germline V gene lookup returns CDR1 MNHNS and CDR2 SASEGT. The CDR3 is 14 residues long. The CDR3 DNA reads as TGTGCCAGCAGTGACCGTGGGACTAATGAAAAACTGTTTTTT. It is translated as CASSDRGTNEKLFF.

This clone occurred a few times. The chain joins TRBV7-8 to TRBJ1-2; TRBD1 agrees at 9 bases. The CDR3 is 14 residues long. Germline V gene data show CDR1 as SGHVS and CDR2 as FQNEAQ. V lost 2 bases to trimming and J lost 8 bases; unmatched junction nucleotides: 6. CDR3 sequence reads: CASSLSTGGQGYTF. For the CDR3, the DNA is TGTGCCAGCAGCTTATCCACAGGGGGCCAAGGCTACACCTTC.

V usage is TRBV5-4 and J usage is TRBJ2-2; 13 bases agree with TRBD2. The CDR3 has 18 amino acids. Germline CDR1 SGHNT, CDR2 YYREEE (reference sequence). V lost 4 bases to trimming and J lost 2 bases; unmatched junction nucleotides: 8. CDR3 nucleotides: TGTGCCAGCAGCCTCGGACTAGCGGGGGTCCGAAACACCGGGGAGCTGTTTTTT. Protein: CASSLGLAGVRNTGELFF. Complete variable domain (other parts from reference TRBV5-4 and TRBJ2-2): ETGVTQSPTHLIKTRGQQVTLRCSSQSGHNTVSWYQQALGQGPQFIFQYYREEENGRGNFPPRFSGLQFPNYSSELNVNALELDDSALYLCASSLGLAGVRNTGELFFGEGSRLTVL.

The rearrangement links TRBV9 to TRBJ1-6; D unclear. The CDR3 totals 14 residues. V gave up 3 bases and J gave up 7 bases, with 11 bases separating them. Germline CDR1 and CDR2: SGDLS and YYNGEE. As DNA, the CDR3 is TGTGCCAGCAGCGAACAAGTAGAGAATTCACCCCTCCACTTT. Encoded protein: CASSEQVENSPLHF.

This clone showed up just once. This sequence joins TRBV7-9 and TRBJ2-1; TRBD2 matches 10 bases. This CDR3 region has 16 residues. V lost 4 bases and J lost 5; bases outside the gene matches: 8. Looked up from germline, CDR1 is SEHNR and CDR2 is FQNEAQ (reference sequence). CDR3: CASSSPAGGPHNEQFF. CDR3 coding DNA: TGTGCCAGCAGCTCCCCAGCGGGAGGGCCCCACAATGAGCAGTTCTTC.

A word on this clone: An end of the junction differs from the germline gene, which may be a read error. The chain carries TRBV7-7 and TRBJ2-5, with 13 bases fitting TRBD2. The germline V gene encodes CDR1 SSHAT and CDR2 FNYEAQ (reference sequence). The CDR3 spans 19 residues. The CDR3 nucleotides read TGTGCTAGCAGCTCCCAAACCTTGACTAGCGGGGGGATCCAAGAGACCCAGTACTTC. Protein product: CASSSQTLTSGGIQETQYF.